A single sample is the source of the 13 T cell receptor beta chains below, sequenced in a study of prognosis after radiotherapy for stage I lung cancer. It was by two-round multiplex PCR that TCR beta CDR3 was amplified from genomic DNA. Primers targeting each individual TRBV and TRBJ gene were applied in first-round PCR. From the multiplex PCR reads, TCRdb called clonotypes with MiXCR, one entry per CDR3 protein. In the table there are some 60,000 distinct CDR3 sequences, 26% of which are singletons. The source material was PBMCs, sampled before or after stereotactic body radiation therapy (not recorded which). Receptor source: a donor aged 50 or older with non-small cell lung cancer.

This clonotype was observed at least ten times. The chain has TRBV3-1 and TRBJ1-6; D remains unclear. CDR1 is LGHDT and CDR2 is YNNKEL in the germline V gene (reference sequence). CDR3 length: 13 residues. Trimming removed 4 bases at V and 9 bases at J, with 10 bases between. The CDR3 protein is CASSRQMGSPLHF. The DNA for the CDR3 is TGTGCCAGCAGCCGCCAAATGGGTTCACCCCTCCACTTT.

This clonotype occurred many times. The CDR3 region is CASSYDTDTQYF. CDR3 DNA sequence: TGTGCCAGCAGCTACGACACAGATACGCAGTATTTT. V gene TRBV7-9 combines with J gene TRBJ2-3; D not certain. V dropped 4 bases and J dropped 2 bases, with 4 bases sitting between them. This CDR3 region has 12 residues. The germline V gene encodes CDR1 SEHNR and CDR2 FQNEAQ (reference sequence).

This clonotype was counted ten times or more. The V and J genes are TRBV12-3 or TRBV12-4 and TRBJ1-1; maybe TRBD1 (6 bases). This CDR3 region has 14 residues. The V gene lost 7 bases and the J gene lost 6 bases, with 18 bases spanning the gap. In nucleotides, the CDR3 is TGTGCCAGCACCGAGATGGGGGGCTGGGCTGAAGCTTTCTTT. This gives the protein CASTEMGGWAEAFF.

Note on this clonotype: One end of the junction does not line up with germline, which may come from a read error. The rearrangement uses TRBV6-2 or TRBV6-3 and TRBJ2-2, with D unclear. The CDR3 covers 15 residues. Germline loops: CDR1 MNHEY, CDR2 SVGEGT. As DNA, the CDR3 is TGTGCCAGCAGTGAAAAAAATGCCAACACCGTGGAGCTGTTTTTT. The encoded protein is CASSEKNANTVELFF.

At least ten counts were recorded for this clonotype. This chain connects TRBV25-1 to TRBJ1-5; D remains ambiguous. Per germline, CDR1 MGHDK and CDR2 SYGVNS. V dropped 3 bases and J dropped 3 bases, with 9 bases sitting between them. This CDR3 is 14 amino acids long. CDR3 nucleotide sequence: TGTGCCAGCAGTGAGTTAAGACACAATCAGCCCCAGCATTTT. This gives the protein CASSELRHNQPQHF.

This clonotype was seen many times. The gene calls are TRBV19 and TRBJ1-5; D is unresolved. The V end was cut by 3 bases, the J end by 3 bases, with 12 bases between. The CDR3 runs 15 residues. Germline V lookup: CDR1 LNHDA, CDR2 SQIVND (reference sequence). The DNA of the CDR3 is TGTGCCAGTAGTATGAGCGGGTATAACAATCAGCCCCAGCATTTT. It encodes CASSMSGYNNQPQHF.

In this sample, this clonotype turned up many times. The J gene is TRBJ1-5, the V gene TRBV2, with no clear D. CDR1 SNHLY and CDR2 FYNNEI come from the germline V gene. The CDR3 runs to 12 residues. Trimming took 3 bases from V and 0 from J, leaving 0 bases between them. DNA of the CDR3: TGTGCCAGCAGTGATAGCAATCAGCCCCAGCATTTT. Translation: CASSDSNQPQHF.

This clonotype showed up many times. The chain carries TRBV2 and TRBJ1-2; no reliable D call. With 0 bases removed from V and 3 bases from J, the gap between germline ends came to 17 bases. Germline CDR1 SNHLY, CDR2 FYNNEI. The CDR3 extends over 17 amino acids. As DNA, the CDR3 is TGTGCCAGCAGTGAAGCAAGTGGATTGACGGCCCACTATGGCTACACCTTC. Encoded protein: CASSEASGLTAHYGYTF.

To note about this clonotype: A much larger clonotype is one base distant, so this may be a read error. Since no conserved phenylalanine or tryptophan closes the CDR3, a read error is the likely cause. V and J are TRBV7-2 and TRBJ2-4; D remains unclear. CDR3 length equals 12 residues. V was trimmed by 2 bases and J by 6 bases, leaving 5 bases between them. Germline CDR1 is SGHTA and CDR2 is FQGNSA. The CDR3 DNA is TGTGCCAGCAGCTTACGTGCAAACATTCAGTACTCC. Translation gives CASSLRANIQYS.

Comments on this clonotype: This may stem from a read error, because a much larger clone lies one nucleotide away. This chain joins TRBV3-1 and TRBJ2-2, with D perhaps matching TRBD2 (5 bases). There are 15 residues in the CDR3. The germline gives CDR1 LGHDT, CDR2 YNNKEL (reference sequence). CDR3 protein: CASSHDKGNTGEMFF. CDR3 nucleotides: TGTGCCAGCAGCCATGACAAAGGAAACACCGGGGAGATGTTTTTT.

The chain couples TRBV2 to TRBJ1-5, with unresolved D. This CDR3 spans 14 amino acids. The V end lost 0 bases, the J end lost 7 bases, and 10 bases lay between the germline ends. The germline gives CDR1 SNHLY, CDR2 FYNNEI. The DNA of the CDR3 is TGTGCCAGCAGTGAAGCCAGGACGGGACAGCCCCAGCATTTT. Protein: CASSEARTGQPQHF.

This clonotype came up many times. The rearrangement joins TRBV7-3 to TRBJ2-2; D not certain. This CDR3 region has 12 residues. Trimming took 4 bases from V and 2 from J, leaving 2 bases between them. CDR1 and CDR2 from the germline V gene are SGHTA and FQGTGA. The CDR3: CASSSNTGELFF. The CDR3 coding sequence is TGTGCCAGCAGCTCCAACACCGGGGAGCTGTTTTTT. The full variable domain, rest sourced from reference TRBV7-3 and TRBJ2-2, is GAGVSQTPSNKVTEKGKYVELRCDPISGHTALYWYRQSLGQGPEFLIYFQGTGAADDSGLPNDRFFAVRPEGSVSTLKIQRTERGDSAVYLCASSSNTGELFFGEGSRLTVL.

V gene TRBV5-4 combines with J gene TRBJ2-1; 8 bases are shared with TRBD1. The germline CDR1 and CDR2 sequences are SGHNT and YYREEE (reference sequence). The CDR3 runs 15 residues. J was trimmed by 4 bases and V by 4 bases; bases with no gene match: 7. CDR3 region: CASSEDRALYNEQFF. As DNA, the CDR3 is TGTGCCAGCAGCGAGGACAGGGCACTATACAATGAGCAGTTCTTC.